This TCR beta chain was captured in a study of blood T cell repertoires in COVID-19. Participants' reported clinical history set cohort assignment. How the authors handled the data: It was from reference gene primer amplification that nucleated cell counts were estimated. Profiling relied on immunoSEQ multiplex PCR, and the TCRdb table lists in-frame clones only, not all of them. That table is the source of V, J and clone size, and D and trimming were worked out from the DNA. The sample lists some 340,000 clones, approximately 90% seen once, with roughly 3.9% in the top ten. The germline gives CDR1 SGHVS, CDR2 FQNEAQ. Trimming shortened V by 5 bases and J by 1 base, and 8 bases separated the two germline ends. The CDR3 totals 13 residues.

This clonotype was sampled from a woman in her twenties or thirties who had been exposed to COVID-19. V is TRBV7-8 and J is TRBJ1-1, with D possibly TRBD1 on 5 matching bases. Material for sequencing was PBMCs or T cells enriched from blood (not recorded which). The CDR3 DNA reads TGTGCCAGCAGCACTCAGGGGAACACTGAAGCTTTCTTT. This gives the protein CASSTQGNTEAFF.